This TCR beta chain was sequenced for a study of response to subunit inactivated influenza vaccine. The CDR3 has 15 residues. V lost 5 bases and J lost 3; bases outside the gene matches: 7. CDR1 and CDR2 from the germline V gene are SGHTA and FQGNSA. TCRdb processed the RT-PCR reads anew with MiXCR; each CDR3 protein has one entry. The sample lists around 520,000 distinct CDR3 sequences, over 25% seen once, with over 1.5% in the top ten. Sequencing used CD4+ T cells sorted from PBMCs, obtained around 5 days after vaccination. The receptor was derived from a man aged 50-60 years who received an inactivated influenza vaccine. The genes are TRBV7-2 and TRBJ1-1; 9 nucleotides align to TRBD1. The CDR3 coding sequence is TGTGCCAGCAGCCCCCGACAGGGGGTTTACACTGAAGCTTTCTTT. It yields the protein CASSPRQGVYTEAFF. Full variable domain (missing parts from reference TRBV7-2 and TRBJ1-1): GAGVSQSPSNKVTEKGKDVELRCDPISGHTALYWYRQSLGQGLEFLIYFQGNSAPDKSGLPSDRFSAERTGGSVSTLTIQRTQQEDSAVYLCASSPRQGVYTEAFFGQGTRLTVV.